This record covers a single TCR beta chain. How the authors handled the data: Nucleated cell number was recorded as an estimate derived from reference gene primer amplification. TCRdb's table, derived via immunoSEQ multiplex PCR, lists solely in-frame clones and lacks some. The D gene and trimming were derived from the DNA, and the V and J assignments and clone size from that table. In the table there are over 600,000 clones, around 90% of which are singletons. The CDR3 extends over 14 amino acids. Trimming cost V 7 bases and J 1 base, with 13 bases left between them. CDR1 and CDR2 (germline): LNHDA, SQIVND (reference sequence). The record originates from a study of blood T cell repertoires in COVID-19. Study overall: The cDNA or gDNA used as material had been derived from T cells, B-cell-depleted T cells, or PBMCs.

The sample consisted of peripheral blood. The genes are TRBV19 and TRBJ1-1, with a weak D call TRBD1 (5 bases). This TCR was recovered from a woman aged 18 to 35 with acute or convalescent COVID-19. DNA for the CDR3: TGTGCCAGTACTCTCCGCCAGGGGAACACTGAAGCTTTCTTT. Its translation: CASTLRQGNTEAFF.